This T cell receptor beta chain was obtained from a study of radiation and T cells in renal cell carcinoma. Study details: Nephrectomy followed 15 Gy stereotactic body radiation by 4 weeks. Study results and limitations: From baseline, blood top tumor clonotypes peaked at 2 weeks post-radiation.

The time point: baseline pretreatment blood. Documented treatment: 15 Gy SBRT to primary tumor, nephrectomy 4 weeks later. J lost 0 bases, V lost 0 bases, and 10 bases had no gene match. Germline V lookup: CDR1 LGHNA, CDR2 YNFKEQ. The CDR3 is 18 residues long. Generated by immunoSEQ multiplex PCR, the TCRdb table keeps only in-frame clones and is missing some. This table has roughly 53,000 clones, approximately 83% appearing once. In this sample, this clone turned up a few times. Its specificity is not known. The source is an older woman with renal cell carcinoma. The specimen was blood, collected from a patient whose treatment included radiotherapy and nephrectomy. The chain uses TRBV4-2 and TRBJ1-2; 7 nucleotides match TRBD1. In DNA, the CDR3 is TGTGCCAGCAGCCAAGATAGAGCGGGACAGCCAACTAACTATGGCTACACCTTC. Translated, it gives CASSQDRAGQPTNYGYTF.